Listed below are T cell receptor beta chains from one sample, sequenced in a study of T cells in placental villitis. Using immunoSEQ multiplex PCR, the repertoire was profiled, and TCRdb retains in-frame clones only, with some absent. The table shows around 5,700 clones, with around 80% occurring only once. The material sequenced was placental tissue containing maternal and fetal cells. The origin of the receptors is a human patient with infectious villitis; the placental T cells may come from both mother and fetus. Both conserved end residues are part of each CDR3. The order of the fields is D gene, clone size, J gene, V gene, CDR3 DNA, CDR3 protein. The D gene is left open where the match is weak. Size values are once, few and many counts, or a class for expanded clones, and some rows have none.

>-|-|TRBJ2-7|TRBV7-9
TGTGCCAGCAGCTCCTCAGGACGGCTGGGGGAGCAGTACTTC
CASSSSGRLGEQYF
>-|-|TRBJ2-7|TRBV30
TGTGCCTGGAGCCCTGGGAAATTAGAGCAGTACTTC
CAWSPGKLEQYF
>-|-|TRBJ1-4|TRBV6-6
TGTGCCAGCAAAGACAGTCCAACTAATGAAAAACTGTTTTTT
CASKDSPTNEKLFF
>-|-|TRBJ2-3|TRBV3-1/TRBV3-2
TGTGCCAGCAGCCAAGGAGACCACTATACGCAGTATTTT
CASSQGDHYTQYF
>-|once|TRBJ1-3|TRBV27
TGTGCCAGCAGTTCACCAGGGACAAACACCATATATTTT
CASSSPGTNTIYF
>-|-|TRBJ1-3|TRBV7-9
TGTGCCAGCAGCTTGGCGGGGGGCTCTGGAAACACCATATATTTT
CASSLAGGSGNTIYF
>TRBD1|-|TRBJ1-2|TRBV5-1
TGCGCCAGCAGCACCGGGACAGGGGGCCCCCAGGGATATGGCTACACCTTC
CASSTGTGGPQGYGYTF
>TRBD1|-|TRBJ2-1|TRBV4-1
TGCGCCAGCAGCCAAAGAGAGACAGGGGTCAATGAGCAGTTCTTC
CASSQRETGVNEQFF
>-|-|TRBJ1-2|TRBV6-5
TGTGCCAGCAGTTTGTATTCGGACTATGGCTACACCTTC
CASSLYSDYGYTF
>TRBD2|-|TRBJ2-7|TRBV9
TGTGCCAGCAGCCTATCCCTAGCGGGGGGCGAGCAGTACTTC
CASSLSLAGGEQYF
>TRBD1|-|TRBJ2-1|TRBV6-5
TGTGCCAGCAGTCGAGGACAGGGTTCCTACAATGAGCAGTTCTTC
CASSRGQGSYNEQFF
>TRBD2|-|TRBJ2-1|TRBV5-4
TGTGCCAGCAGCCTAAACGTCCTAGCGGGGGGGAATGAGCAGTTCTTC
CASSLNVLAGGNEQFF
>-|-|TRBJ1-2|TRBV6-5
TGTGCCAGCAGTTACCCGGGCAGCTATGGCTACACCTTC
CASSYPGSYGYTF
>-|-|TRBJ1-1|TRBV7-2
TGTGCCAGCAGCTCTCAGAGAAACACTGAAGCTTTCTTT
CASSSQRNTEAFF
>-|few|TRBJ2-7|TRBV5-1
TGCGCCAGCAGCTTGACCGTTGAGAGGACCCAGGAGTACTTC
CASSLTVERTQEYF
>-|-|TRBJ1-6|TRBV4-3
TGCGCCAGCAGCCAAGATTCACAGTATAATTCACCCCTCCACTTT
CASSQDSQYNSPLHF
>-|-|TRBJ1-5|TRBV7-2
TGTGCCAGCAGCGCAACAAGTCAGCCCCAGCATTTT
CASSATSQPQHF
>TRBD1|-|TRBJ1-2|TRBV3-1/TRBV3-2
TGTGCCAGCGGGACAGGGAAGAACTATGGCTACACCTTC
CASGTGKNYGYTF